Presented here are 10 T cell receptor beta chains from one specimen sequenced in a study of T cell responses to AZD1222 COVID-19 vaccine. Clones were sequenced by immunoSEQ multiplex PCR, and TCRdb holds only the in-frame ones, with some missing. The sample yields about 140,000 clones, over 85% seen once. The source was peripheral blood, collected on day 0 of AZD1222 vaccination. The receptors derive from an adult in good health.

The chain has TRBV19 and TRBJ2-1; D is unresolved. V lost 6 bases, J lost 7 bases, and 19 bases lay in between. This CDR3 region has 15 residues. Germline-derived CDR1 and CDR2 are LNHDA and SQIVND (reference sequence). CDR3: CASSPPGSGTNEQFF. The CDR3 DNA reads TGTGCCAGTAGCCCCCCAGGAAGTGGAACAAATGAGCAGTTCTTC.

Written as DNA, the CDR3 is TGTGCCAGCACCCGTACCAATGAGCAGTTCTTC. As protein: CASTRTNEQFF. V and J are TRBV12-3 or TRBV12-4 and TRBJ2-1; D remains ambiguous. The ends were cut back, 7 bases at V and 6 bases at J, with 7 bases in the middle. The CDR3 contains 11 residues.

This clone appeared a few times. The chain uses TRBV28 and TRBJ2-7, with TRBD1 identical over 9 bases. Germline CDR1 is MDHEN and CDR2 is SYDVKM. The length of the CDR3 is 14 residues. Trimming removed 3 bases from V and 3 bases from J; junction bases left unmatched: 3. The CDR3 sequence is CASSLLDRGYEQYF. Here the CDR3 DNA reads TGTGCCAGCAGTTTGTTGGACAGGGGCTACGAGCAGTACTTC.

The J gene is TRBJ1-4, the V gene TRBV25-1; no clear D. V lost 3 bases, J lost 3 bases, and 14 bases lay in between. Germline V gene sequence: CDR1 MGHDK, CDR2 SYGVNS. The CDR3 is 16 amino acids. The CDR3 DNA follows: TGTGCCAGCAGTGACCCCGGACCGCGGGCTAATGAAAAACTGTTTTTT. Translating it yields CASSDPGPRANEKLFF.

This rearrangement joins TRBV9 to TRBJ2-7; D tentatively reads TRBD1 or TRBD2 (5 bases each). Germline V CDR1 and CDR2: SGDLS, YYNGEE. With 3 bases removed from V and 4 bases from J, the gap between germline ends came to 14 bases. This CDR3 spans 14 amino acids. The DNA of the CDR3 is TGTGCCAGCAGCGCACAGAGTGGGGGTTACGAGCAGTACTTC. Its translation: CASSAQSGGYEQYF. The variable domain in full, completed from reference TRBV9 and TRBJ2-7, reads DSGVTQTPKHLITATGQRVTLRCSPRSGDLSVYWYQQSLDQGLQFLIQYYNGEERAKGNILERFSAQQFPDLHSELNLSSLELGDSALYFCASSAQSGGYEQYFGPGTRLTVT.

V and J are TRBV19 and TRBJ2-7; no firm D call. The CDR3 totals 15 residues. Germline assignment: CDR1 LNHDA and CDR2 SQIVND (reference sequence). Trimming left V 3 bases short and J 7 bases short, with 19 bases between. The CDR3 region is CASSMEGRRSLEQYF. CDR3 nucleotide sequence: TGTGCCAGTAGTATGGAAGGCAGACGGTCTTTGGAGCAGTACTTC.

The J gene is TRBJ2-3, the V gene TRBV21-1; the table's D call TRBD2 went unverified against the DNA. TRBV21-1 counts as a pseudogene. This CDR3 contains 12 residues. The CDR3 nucleotides are TGTGCCAGCAGGGACTTCACAGATACGCAGTATTTT. Residues: CASRDFTDTQYF.

J is TRBJ1-2 and V is TRBV11-3, with TRBD1 identical over 9 bases. Trimming cost V 4 bases and J 7 bases; bases outside gene matches: 10. The CDR3 consists of 15 residues. Germline V lookup: CDR1 SGHNT, CDR2 YENEEA. The CDR3 DNA follows: TGTGCCAGCAGCTCTGGGACAGGGTGGCGCGGTGGCTACACCTTC. Encoded protein: CASSSGTGWRGGYTF. Together with reference TRBV11-3 and TRBJ1-2, the CDR3 gives the full variable domain: EAGVVQSPRYKIIEKKQPVAFWCNPISGHNTLYWYLQNLGQGPELLIRYENEEAVDDSQLPKDRFSAERLKGVDSTLKIQPAELGDSAVYLCASSSGTGWRGGYTFGSGTRLTVV.

The chain carries TRBV19 and TRBJ1-5, with a possible D match to TRBD1 (6 bases). The CDR3 has 14 amino acids. V lost 6 bases to trimming and J lost 9 bases, with 18 bases between them. Per germline, CDR1 LNHDA and CDR2 SQIVND (reference sequence). The CDR3 sequence is CASRENRVIAPQHF. CDR3 nucleotides: TGTGCCAGTAGAGAGAACAGGGTTATCGCGCCCCAGCATTTT.

A single count supports this clone. The chain uses TRBV7-2 and TRBJ2-7; D possibly corresponds to TRBD2 (6 bases). The ends were cut back, 1 base at V and 4 bases at J, with 14 bases in the middle. This CDR3 comprises 15 residues. Looked up from germline, CDR1 is SGHTA and CDR2 is FQGNSA. The CDR3 here is CASSLGGGGYYEQYF. CDR3 DNA: TGTGCCAGCAGCTTAGGTGGGGGAGGCTATTACGAGCAGTACTTC.